This passage covers 27 T cell receptor beta chains from one sample sequenced in a study of Tregs in tolerant kidney transplant recipients. Using immunoSEQ multiplex PCR, the repertoire was profiled, and TCRdb retains in-frame clones only, with some absent. In the table there are around 70,000 clones, over 85% of which are singletons. Sequenced here: CD8+ T cells from blood, sampled before the transplant. These receptors were collected from a human donor who received a combined kidney and bone marrow transplant.

The chain recombines TRBV25-1 with TRBJ1-6; D gene uncertain. V lost 0 bases to trimming and J lost 3 bases, with 9 bases between them. CDR3 length: 16 residues. Per germline, CDR1 MGHDK and CDR2 SYGVNS. The CDR3 DNA reads TGTGCCAGCAGTGAATATGGCTCGCTCTATAATTCACCCCTCCACTTT. Amino acid sequence: CASSEYGSLYNSPLHF.

To note about this clone: The same CDR3 is also encoded by other DNA sequences in this sample. This chain links TRBV19 with TRBJ2-1; 8 positions agree with TRBD2. Germline assignment: CDR1 LNHDA and CDR2 SQIVND (reference sequence). The V gene end was trimmed by 3 bases and the J gene end by 4 bases; junction bases not matched to a gene: 5. This CDR3 spans 15 amino acids. CDR3 region: CASSIAGGGYNEQFF. The CDR3 DNA follows: TGTGCCAGTAGTATCGCCGGGGGGGGATACAATGAGCAGTTCTTC.

The rearrangement uses TRBV7-9 and TRBJ2-1; 14 nucleotides align to TRBD2. There are 15 residues in the CDR3. With 5 bases clipped from V and 4 bases from J, the junction kept 1 base outside the gene matches. Germline V CDR1 and CDR2: SEHNR, FQNEAQ (reference sequence). For the CDR3, the DNA is TGTGCCAGCAGCAGGACTAGCGGGAGGTACAATGAGCAGTTCTTC. It yields the protein CASSRTSGRYNEQFF.

This chain uses TRBV18 with TRBJ1-3; unclear D gene. V was shortened by 2 bases and J by 0 bases, with 5 bases between the two germline ends. Germline V gene sequence: CDR1 KGHSH, CDR2 LQKENI. The CDR3 is 14 amino acids. The CDR3 region is CASSPSDSGNTIYF. The CDR3 bases are TGTGCCAGCTCACCATCAGACTCTGGAAACACCATATATTTT.

J is TRBJ2-7 and V is TRBV7-8, with TRBD2 identical over 13 bases. After removal of 3 bases from V and 4 bases from J, the junction contained 6 bases not matched to a gene. The germline CDR1 and CDR2 sequences are SGHVS and FQNEAQ. The CDR3 totals 16 residues. The CDR3, as DNA: TGTGCCAGCAGCTTTGGACTAGCGGGGGCGGAATACGAGCAGTACTTC. Translating it yields CASSFGLAGAEYEQYF. The full variable domain, with the rest looked up from reference TRBV7-8 and TRBJ2-7, is GAGVSQSPRYKVAKRGQDVALRCDPISGHVSLFWYQQALGQGPEFLTYFQNEAQLDKSGLPSDRFFAERPEGSVSTLKIQRTQQEDSAVYLCASSFGLAGAEYEQYFGPGTRLTVT.

The chain employs TRBV19 and TRBJ2-1; D may be TRBD2 (5 bases). The germline CDR1 and CDR2 sequences are LNHDA and SQIVND (reference sequence). CDR3 length: 12 amino acids. V lost 6 bases and J lost 8, with 11 bases in between. The chain's CDR3 is CASSLLGDEQFF. In DNA form, the CDR3 reads TGTGCCAGTAGCTTACTAGGAGATGAGCAGTTCTTC. Full variable domain (missing parts from reference TRBV19 and TRBJ2-1): DGGITQSPKYLFRKEGQNVTLSCEQNLNHDAMYWYRQDPGQGLRLIYYSQIVNDFQKGDIAEGYSVSREKKESFPLTVTSAQKNPTAFYLCASSLLGDEQFFGPGTRLTVL.

This rearrangement joins TRBV7-9 to TRBJ2-5; 10 nucleotides agree with TRBD1. The CDR3 has 16 residues. V dropped 5 bases and J dropped 0; count of bases not matched to a gene: 6. Germline CDR1 reads SEHNR; CDR2 reads FQNEAQ (reference sequence). CDR3 sequence: CASSLPGTGDQETQYF. The CDR3 DNA reads TGTGCCAGCAGCCTACCCGGGACAGGGGACCAAGAGACCCAGTACTTC.

The rearrangement links TRBV9 to TRBJ1-4; 9 bases fit TRBD1. V dropped 0 bases and J dropped 6; count of bases not matched to a gene: 9. Per the germline V gene, CDR1 is SGDLS and CDR2 is YYNGEE. This CDR3 spans 17 amino acids. CDR3 protein: CASSVGRTGAFDEKLFF. The CDR3 DNA follows: TGTGCCAGCAGCGTAGGCCGGACAGGGGCATTTGATGAAAAACTGTTTTTT.

The CDR3 nucleotides read TGTGCCAGCAGTGAATCAGGGGCGGTCTATGGCTACACCTTC. This encodes CASSESGAVYGYTF. The chain joins TRBV2 to TRBJ1-2; weak D call: TRBD1 (6 bases). Trimming pared 2 bases from V and 4 bases from J, leaving 11 bases between. Germline assignment: CDR1 SNHLY and CDR2 FYNNEI. The CDR3 runs 14 residues.

The genes are TRBV27 and TRBJ1-5, with D possibly matching TRBD1 (6 bases). Germline V gene lookup returns CDR1 MNHEY and CDR2 SMNVEV (reference sequence). There are 18 residues in the CDR3. Trimming pared 5 bases from V and 0 bases from J, leaving 20 bases between. The CDR3 region has the DNA TGTGCCAGCAGTCCCACCGTAGATCAGGGGTATAGCAATCAGCCCCAGCATTTT. This translates into CASSPTVDQGYSNQPQHF.

This chain uses TRBV7-2 with TRBJ2-7; 9 bases fit TRBD2. Germline values: CDR1 SGHTA, CDR2 FQGNSA. The trim removed 1 base at V and 1 base at J, leaving 5 bases unmatched. The CDR3 length is 16 residues. This CDR3 reads CASSLGGGRASYEQYF. In DNA, the CDR3 is TGTGCCAGCAGCTTAGGGGGCGGGAGGGCGTCCTACGAGCAGTACTTC.

The chain uses TRBV30 and TRBJ2-3; TRBD1 is a possible D gene (5 bases). The germline gives CDR1 GTSNPN, CDR2 SVGIG (reference sequence). The CDR3 is 14 amino acids. The V end was cut by 4 bases, the J end by 5 bases, with 16 bases between. CDR3 nucleotide sequence: TGTGCCTGGACCACAACCCAGACAGTAGATACGCAGTATTTT. Residues: CAWTTTQTVDTQYF. Together with reference TRBV30 and TRBJ2-3, the CDR3 gives the full variable domain: SQTIHQWPATLVQPVGSPLSLECTVEGTSNPNLYWYRQAAGRGLQLLFYSVGIGQISSEVPQNLSASRPQDRQFILSSKKLLLSDSGFYLCAWTTTQTVDTQYFGPGTRLTVL.

This chain links TRBV27 with TRBJ1-2, with D unresolved. CDR1 and CDR2 (germline): MNHEY, SMNVEV (reference sequence). Trimming left V 5 bases short and J 4 bases short, with 17 bases between. The CDR3 is 15 residues long. This chain's CDR3 is CASSTRTGLVYGYTF. The CDR3 DNA is TGTGCCAGCAGTACCAGGACTGGACTCGTCTATGGCTACACCTTC.

This clone was detected only once. The chain's CDR3 is CASSPLEREGPIGELFF. CDR3 nucleotides: TGTGCCAGCAGCCCCTTGGAGCGGGAGGGCCCTATCGGGGAGCTGTTTTTT. This rearrangement joins TRBV9 to TRBJ2-2; 10 nucleotides line up with TRBD2. The CDR3 runs 17 residues. Germline V gene data show CDR1 as SGDLS and CDR2 as YYNGEE. Losses at the gene ends were 4 bases for V and 7 bases for J; bases not matched to a gene: 13.

The chain employs TRBV29-1 and TRBJ2-7, with 9 bases identical to TRBD2. The CDR3 loop spans 12 amino acids. Unmatched junction bases numbered 3, after V lost 7 bases and J lost 2 bases. Germline CDR1 reads SQVTM; CDR2 reads ANQGSEA. CDR3 bases: TGCAGCGGCTGGACTAGCGCCTACGAGCAGTACTTC. Amino acid sequence: CSGWTSAYEQYF.

This clone was detected once. This chain uses TRBV4-1 with TRBJ1-2; D not certain. Between the trimmed V and J ends, which lost 0 bases and 0 bases, there was a span of 8 bases. Germline V CDR1 and CDR2: MGHRA, YSYEKL. The CDR3 has 15 residues. CDR3 sequence reads: CASSQEAGSNYGYTF. The CDR3 region has the DNA TGCGCCAGCAGCCAAGAGGCAGGTTCTAACTATGGCTACACCTTC.

This chain joins TRBV19 and TRBJ2-7, with D possibly being TRBD2 (6 bases). Germline values: CDR1 LNHDA, CDR2 SQIVND (reference sequence). The germline V and J ends were trimmed by 3 bases and 0 bases, with 9 bases remaining between them. The CDR3 sequence is 14 residues long. CDR3 in DNA: TGTGCCAGTAGTATGGTCGGGAGCTCCTACGAGCAGTACTTC. Translation gives CASSMVGSSYEQYF.

The rearrangement uses TRBV5-6 and TRBJ1-1; 7 bases match TRBD1. In germline, CDR1 is SGHDT, CDR2 YYEEEE. After removal of 3 bases from V and 4 bases from J, the junction contained 9 bases not matched to a gene. The length of the CDR3 is 15 residues. The CDR3 nucleotides read TGTGCCAGCAGCTCCGAGGGGGCGGGTGGCACTGAAGCTTTCTTT. This translates into CASSSEGAGGTEAFF.

The CDR3 sequence: CASSPGQGALEQFF. CDR3 coding DNA: TGTGCCAGCAGCCCCGGACAGGGGGCGTTGGAGCAGTTCTTC. The genes are TRBV5-4 and TRBJ2-1, with TRBD1 matching 11 bases. This CDR3 is 14 amino acids long. V was clipped by 4 bases and J by 10 bases; unmatched bases: 7. Looked up from germline, CDR1 is SGHNT and CDR2 is YYREEE (reference sequence).

This clone has just one count. The chain joins TRBV13 to TRBJ2-7, with D maybe TRBD2 (6 bases). Per the germline V gene, CDR1 is PRHDT and CDR2 is FYEKMQ (reference sequence). The ends were cut back, 0 bases at V and 3 bases at J, with 12 bases in the middle. The CDR3 covers 15 residues. For the CDR3, the DNA is TGTGCCAGCAGCTTAGGTTCTGGGGGGAACTACGAGCAGTACTTC. It codes for CASSLGSGGNYEQYF.

This clone was detected a few times. V and J are TRBV9 and TRBJ2-1, with 12 nucleotides matching TRBD1. From germline, CDR1 is SGDLS and CDR2 YYNGEE. With V trimmed by 3 bases and J by 9 bases, 4 bases remained unmatched. This CDR3 is built from 14 residues. CDR3 region: CASSAWDRGREQFF. The CDR3 nucleotides are TGTGCCAGCAGCGCCTGGGACAGGGGGCGTGAGCAGTTCTTC.

The V gene is TRBV7-9, the J gene TRBJ1-3; D remains ambiguous. In germline, CDR1 is SEHNR, CDR2 FQNEAQ (reference sequence). The CDR3 length is 18 residues. V was shortened by 4 bases and J by 0 bases, with 19 bases between the two germline ends. The DNA of the CDR3 is TGTGCCAGCAGCTATCCTGGTGGAGGGCAGTACTCTGGAAACACCATATATTTT. Encoded protein: CASSYPGGGQYSGNTIYF.

The genes are TRBV4-1 and TRBJ2-7, with 8 bases lining up with TRBD2. The CDR3 has 16 residues. The ends lost 0 bases at V and 3 bases at J; junction bases unmatched: 7. CDR1 is MGHRA and CDR2 is YSYEKL in the germline V gene. The CDR3 loop reads CASSQDGAGVYYEQYF. In DNA, the CDR3 is TGCGCCAGCAGCCAAGATGGAGCGGGGGTTTACTACGAGCAGTACTTC.

The V call is TRBV7-9, the J call TRBJ2-3; tentatively, D is TRBD2 (7 bases). V lost 5 bases to trimming and J lost 4 bases, with 16 bases between them. CDR1 is SEHNR and CDR2 is FQNEAQ in the germline V gene (reference sequence). This CDR3 contains 15 residues. DNA for the CDR3: TGTGCCAGCAGCCCTCTGGGGGAGGGGGCAGATACGCAGTATTTT. Its translation is CASSPLGEGADTQYF.

The V gene is TRBV23-1, the J gene TRBJ2-3, with TRBD1 as a possible D gene (6 bases). TRBV23-1 has ORF status, its function being uncertain. Trimming pared 0 bases from V and 5 bases from J, leaving 30 bases between. This CDR3 contains 21 residues. The CDR3: CASSQSEVRDKPSRLRDTQYF. For the CDR3, the DNA is TGCGCCAGCAGTCAATCAGAGGTACGGGACAAGCCGTCGAGGTTGAGAGATACGCAGTATTTT.

This chain uses TRBV6-4 with TRBJ2-1, with D perhaps matching TRBD2 (7 bases). Germline CDR1 MRHNA, CDR2 SNTAGT. V dropped 3 bases and J dropped 7 bases, with 13 bases sitting between them. This CDR3 is 14 amino acids long. CDR3 region: CASSDGGAGNEQFF. CDR3 coding DNA: TGTGCCAGCAGTGATGGGGGGGCCGGGAATGAGCAGTTCTTC.

The V and J genes are TRBV15 and TRBJ2-2, with D unresolved. Per the germline V gene, CDR1 is LNHNV and CDR2 is YYDKDF (reference sequence). V gave up 2 bases and J gave up 1 base, with 8 bases separating them. This CDR3 is 15 amino acids long. The CDR3 is CATSRYSGNTGELFF. Here the CDR3 DNA reads TGTGCCACCAGCAGATATTCAGGGAACACCGGGGAGCTGTTTTTT.